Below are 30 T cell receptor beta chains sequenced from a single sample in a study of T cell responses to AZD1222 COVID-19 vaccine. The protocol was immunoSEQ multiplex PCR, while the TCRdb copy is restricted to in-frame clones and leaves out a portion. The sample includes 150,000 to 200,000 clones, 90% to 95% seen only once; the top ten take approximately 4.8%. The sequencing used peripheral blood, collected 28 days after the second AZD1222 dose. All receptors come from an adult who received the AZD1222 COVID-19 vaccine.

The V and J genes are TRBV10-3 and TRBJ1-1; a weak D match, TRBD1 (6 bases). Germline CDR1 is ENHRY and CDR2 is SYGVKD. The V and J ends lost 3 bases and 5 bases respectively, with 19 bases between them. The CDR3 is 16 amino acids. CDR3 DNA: TGTGCCATCAGTGAAAGGTCAGGGGCGACTCGAACTGAAGCTTTCTTT. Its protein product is CAISERSGATRTEAFF.

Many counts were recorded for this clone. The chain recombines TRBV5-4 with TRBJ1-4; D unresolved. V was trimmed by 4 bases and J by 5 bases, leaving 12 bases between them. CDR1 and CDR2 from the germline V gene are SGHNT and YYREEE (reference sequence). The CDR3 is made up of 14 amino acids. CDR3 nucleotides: TGTGCCAGCAGCACCGACGGTTACAATGAAAAACTGTTTTTT. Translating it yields CASSTDGYNEKLFF.

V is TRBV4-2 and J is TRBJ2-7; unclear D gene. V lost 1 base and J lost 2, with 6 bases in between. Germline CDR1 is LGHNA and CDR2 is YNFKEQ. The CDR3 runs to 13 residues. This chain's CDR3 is CASSQARTYEQYF. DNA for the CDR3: TGTGCCAGCAGCCAAGCTCGAACCTACGAGCAGTACTTC.

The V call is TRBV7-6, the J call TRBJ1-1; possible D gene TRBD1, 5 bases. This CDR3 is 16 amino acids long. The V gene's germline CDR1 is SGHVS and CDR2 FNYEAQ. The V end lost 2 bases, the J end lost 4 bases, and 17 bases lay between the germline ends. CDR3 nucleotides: TGTGCCAGCAGCTTATCTGGGGGAGTGAGGAGCACTGAAGCTTTCTTT. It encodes CASSLSGGVRSTEAFF.

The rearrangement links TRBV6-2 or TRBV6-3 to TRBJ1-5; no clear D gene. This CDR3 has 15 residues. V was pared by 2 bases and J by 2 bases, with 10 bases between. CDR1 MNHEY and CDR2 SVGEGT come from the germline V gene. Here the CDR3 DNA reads TGTGCCAGCAGTTACGGTGGATCCGGCAATCAGCCCCAGCATTTT. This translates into CASSYGGSGNQPQHF.

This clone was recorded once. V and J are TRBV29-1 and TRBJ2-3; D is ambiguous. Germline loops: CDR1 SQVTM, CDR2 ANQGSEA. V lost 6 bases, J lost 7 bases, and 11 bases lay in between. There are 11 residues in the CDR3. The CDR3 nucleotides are TGCAGCGTGAACGTCTTTAATACGCAGTATTTT. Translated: CSVNVFNTQYF.

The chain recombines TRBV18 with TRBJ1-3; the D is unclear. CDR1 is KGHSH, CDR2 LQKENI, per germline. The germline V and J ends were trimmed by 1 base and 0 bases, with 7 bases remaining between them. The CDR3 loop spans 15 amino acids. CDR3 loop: CASSPQANSGNTIYF. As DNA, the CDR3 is TGTGCCAGCTCACCACAGGCCAACTCTGGAAACACCATATATTTT.

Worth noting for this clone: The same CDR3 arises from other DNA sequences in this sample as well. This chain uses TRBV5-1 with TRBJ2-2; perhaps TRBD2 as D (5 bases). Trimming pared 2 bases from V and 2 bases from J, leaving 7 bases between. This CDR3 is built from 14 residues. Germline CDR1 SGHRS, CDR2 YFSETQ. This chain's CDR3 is CASSLAANTGELFF. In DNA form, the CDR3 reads TGCGCCAGCAGCTTAGCGGCTAACACCGGGGAGCTGTTTTTT.

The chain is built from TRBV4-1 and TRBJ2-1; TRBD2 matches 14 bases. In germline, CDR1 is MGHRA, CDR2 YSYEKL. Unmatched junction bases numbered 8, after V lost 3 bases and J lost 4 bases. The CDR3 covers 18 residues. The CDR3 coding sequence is TGCGCCAGCAGCCAGACTAGCGGGAGGGCCCAAGGTTACAATGAGCAGTTCTTC. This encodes CASSQTSGRAQGYNEQFF.

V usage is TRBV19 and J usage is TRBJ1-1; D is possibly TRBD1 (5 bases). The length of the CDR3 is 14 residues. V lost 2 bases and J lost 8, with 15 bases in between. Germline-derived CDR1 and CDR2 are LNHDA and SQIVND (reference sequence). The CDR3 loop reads CASSIRGSGGEAFF. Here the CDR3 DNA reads TGTGCCAGTAGTATAAGGGGCTCGGGCGGGGAAGCTTTCTTT.

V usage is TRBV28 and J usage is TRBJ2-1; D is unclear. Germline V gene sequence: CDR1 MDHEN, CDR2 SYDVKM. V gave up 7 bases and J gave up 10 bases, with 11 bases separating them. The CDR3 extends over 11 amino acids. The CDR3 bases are TGTGCCAGCAAGATACGCGGAGAGCAGTTCTTC. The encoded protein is CASKIRGEQFF.

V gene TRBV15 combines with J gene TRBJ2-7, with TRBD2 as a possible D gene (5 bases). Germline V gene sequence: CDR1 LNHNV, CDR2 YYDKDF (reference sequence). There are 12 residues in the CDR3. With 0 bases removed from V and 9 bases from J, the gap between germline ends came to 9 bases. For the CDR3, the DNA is TGTGCCACCAGCAGAGATGAGGAGGTGCAGTACTTC. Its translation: CATSRDEEVQYF.

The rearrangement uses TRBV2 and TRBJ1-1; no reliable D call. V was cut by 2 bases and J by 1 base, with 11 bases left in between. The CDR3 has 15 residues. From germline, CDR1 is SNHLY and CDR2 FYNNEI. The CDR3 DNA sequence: TGTGCCAGCAGTGAAACAGATTTTAAGAACACTGAAGCTTTCTTT. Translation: CASSETDFKNTEAFF.

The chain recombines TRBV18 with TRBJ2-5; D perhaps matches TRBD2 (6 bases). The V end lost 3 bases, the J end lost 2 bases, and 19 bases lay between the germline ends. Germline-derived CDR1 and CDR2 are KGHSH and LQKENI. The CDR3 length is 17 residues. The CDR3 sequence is CASSPILGSGRQETQYF. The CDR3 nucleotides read TGTGCCAGCTCACCCATCCTGGGCAGCGGGCGACAAGAGACCCAGTACTTC.

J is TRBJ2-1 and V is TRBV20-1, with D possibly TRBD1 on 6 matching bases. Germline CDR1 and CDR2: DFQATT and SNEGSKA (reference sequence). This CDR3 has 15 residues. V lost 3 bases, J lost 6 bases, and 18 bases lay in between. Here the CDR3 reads CSASRWGHITNEQFF. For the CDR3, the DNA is TGCAGTGCTAGTAGGTGGGGACACATTACCAATGAGCAGTTCTTC.

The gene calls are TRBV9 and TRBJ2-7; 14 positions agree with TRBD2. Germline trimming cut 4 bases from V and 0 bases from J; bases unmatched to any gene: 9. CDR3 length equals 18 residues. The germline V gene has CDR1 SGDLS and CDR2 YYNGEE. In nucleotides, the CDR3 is TGTGCCAGCAGCATTGGGACTAGCGGGAGTGGCATCTCCTACGAGCAGTACTTC. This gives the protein CASSIGTSGSGISYEQYF.

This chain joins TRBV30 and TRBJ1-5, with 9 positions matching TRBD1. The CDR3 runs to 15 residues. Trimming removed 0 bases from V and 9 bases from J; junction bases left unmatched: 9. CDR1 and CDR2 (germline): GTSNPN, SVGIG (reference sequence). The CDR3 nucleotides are TGTGCCTGGAGTGTACCGGGGACAGGGTTTTGGCCCCAGCATTTT. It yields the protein CAWSVPGTGFWPQHF. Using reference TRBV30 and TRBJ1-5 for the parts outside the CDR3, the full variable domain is SQTIHQWPATLVQPVGSPLSLECTVEGTSNPNLYWYRQAAGRGLQLLFYSVGIGQISSEVPQNLSASRPQDRQFILSSKKLLLSDSGFYLCAWSVPGTGFWPQHFGDGTRLSIL.

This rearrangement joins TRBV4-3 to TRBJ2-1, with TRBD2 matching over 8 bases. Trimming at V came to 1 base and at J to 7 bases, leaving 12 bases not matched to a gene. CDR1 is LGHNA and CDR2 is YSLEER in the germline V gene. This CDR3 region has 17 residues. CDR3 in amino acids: CASSQALPRAGVNEQFF. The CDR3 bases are TGCGCCAGCAGCCAAGCATTACCTCGAGCGGGAGTGAATGAGCAGTTCTTC.

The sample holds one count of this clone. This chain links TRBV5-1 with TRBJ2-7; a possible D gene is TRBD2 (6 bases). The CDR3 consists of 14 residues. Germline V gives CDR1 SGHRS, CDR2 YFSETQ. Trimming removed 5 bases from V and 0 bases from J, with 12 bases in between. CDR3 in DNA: TGCGCCAGCAGGCGGGACTTAAGCTCCTACGAGCAGTACTTC. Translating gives CASRRDLSSYEQYF. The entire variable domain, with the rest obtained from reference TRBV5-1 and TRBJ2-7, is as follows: KAGVTQTPRYLIKTRGQQVTLSCSPISGHRSVSWYQQTPGQGLQFLFEYFSETQRNKGNFPGRFSGRQFSNSRSEMNVSTLELGDSALYLCASRRDLSSYEQYFGPGTRLTVT.

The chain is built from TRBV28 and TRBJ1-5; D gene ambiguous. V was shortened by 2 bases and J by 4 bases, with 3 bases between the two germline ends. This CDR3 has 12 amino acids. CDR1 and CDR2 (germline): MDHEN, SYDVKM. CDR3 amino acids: CASSLGNQPQHF. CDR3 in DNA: TGTGCCAGCAGTTTAGGGAATCAGCCCCAGCATTTT.

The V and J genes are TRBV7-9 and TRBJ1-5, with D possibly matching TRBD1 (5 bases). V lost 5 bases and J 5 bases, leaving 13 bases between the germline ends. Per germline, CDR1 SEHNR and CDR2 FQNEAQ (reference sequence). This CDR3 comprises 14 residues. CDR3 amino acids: CASSPLGRDQPQHF. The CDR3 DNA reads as TGTGCCAGCAGCCCCTTAGGCAGGGATCAGCCCCAGCATTTT.

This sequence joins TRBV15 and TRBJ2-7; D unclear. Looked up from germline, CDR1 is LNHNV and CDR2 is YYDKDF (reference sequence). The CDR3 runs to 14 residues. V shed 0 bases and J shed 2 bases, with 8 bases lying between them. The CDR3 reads CATSRDQTAYEQYF. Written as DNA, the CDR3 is TGTGCCACCAGCAGAGATCAGACCGCCTACGAGCAGTACTTC.

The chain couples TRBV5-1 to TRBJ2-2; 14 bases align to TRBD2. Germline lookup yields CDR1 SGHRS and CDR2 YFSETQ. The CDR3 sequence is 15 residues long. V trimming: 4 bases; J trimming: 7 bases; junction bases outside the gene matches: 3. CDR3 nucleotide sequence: TGCGCCAGCAGCCCGGGACTAGCGGGAGTCGGGGAGCTGTTTTTT. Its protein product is CASSPGLAGVGELFF.

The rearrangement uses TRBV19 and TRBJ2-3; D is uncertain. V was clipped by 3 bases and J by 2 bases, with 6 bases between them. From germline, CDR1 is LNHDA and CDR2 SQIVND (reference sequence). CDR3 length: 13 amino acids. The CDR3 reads CASSIKDTDTQYF. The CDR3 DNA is TGTGCCAGTAGTATTAAGGACACAGATACGCAGTATTTT.

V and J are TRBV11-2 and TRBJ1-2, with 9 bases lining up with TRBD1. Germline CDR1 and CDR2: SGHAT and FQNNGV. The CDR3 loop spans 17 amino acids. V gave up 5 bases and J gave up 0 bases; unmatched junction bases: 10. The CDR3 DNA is TGTGCCAGCAGCCCCGGACAGGGGTCATGGGCTAACTATGGCTACACCTTC. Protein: CASSPGQGSWANYGYTF.

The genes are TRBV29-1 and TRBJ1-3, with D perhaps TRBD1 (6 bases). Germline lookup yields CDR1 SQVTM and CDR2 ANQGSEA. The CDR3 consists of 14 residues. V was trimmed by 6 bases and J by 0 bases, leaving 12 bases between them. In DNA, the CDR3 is TGCAGCGTACGAGGGGGGCACTCTGGAAACACCATATATTTT. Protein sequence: CSVRGGHSGNTIYF.

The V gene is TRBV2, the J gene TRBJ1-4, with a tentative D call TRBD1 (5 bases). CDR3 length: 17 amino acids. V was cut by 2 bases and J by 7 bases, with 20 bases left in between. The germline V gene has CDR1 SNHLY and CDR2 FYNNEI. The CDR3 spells CASSELSGRGYGEKLFF. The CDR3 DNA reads TGTGCCAGCAGTGAACTTTCAGGGCGGGGATATGGTGAAAAACTGTTTTTT.

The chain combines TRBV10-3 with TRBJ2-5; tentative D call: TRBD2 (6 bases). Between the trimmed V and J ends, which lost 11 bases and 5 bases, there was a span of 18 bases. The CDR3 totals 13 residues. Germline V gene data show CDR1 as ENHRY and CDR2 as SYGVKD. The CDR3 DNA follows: TGTGCCGCGGGAAGTTCCGCCAGGGAGACCCAGTACTTC. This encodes CAAGSSARETQYF.

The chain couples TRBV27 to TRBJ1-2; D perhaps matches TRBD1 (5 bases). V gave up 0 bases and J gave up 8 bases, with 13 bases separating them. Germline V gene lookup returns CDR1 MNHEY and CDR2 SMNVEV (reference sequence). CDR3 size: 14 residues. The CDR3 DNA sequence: TGTGCCAGCAGTTTATCACCAGGGTCCCCCGGCTACACCTTC. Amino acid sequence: CASSLSPGSPGYTF.

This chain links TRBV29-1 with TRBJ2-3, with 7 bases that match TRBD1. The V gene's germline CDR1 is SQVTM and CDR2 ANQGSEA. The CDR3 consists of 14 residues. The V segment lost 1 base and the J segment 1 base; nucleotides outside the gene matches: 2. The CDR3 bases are TGCAGCGTTGAAGCTGGACAGGGCACAGATACGCAGTATTTT. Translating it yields CSVEAGQGTDTQYF.